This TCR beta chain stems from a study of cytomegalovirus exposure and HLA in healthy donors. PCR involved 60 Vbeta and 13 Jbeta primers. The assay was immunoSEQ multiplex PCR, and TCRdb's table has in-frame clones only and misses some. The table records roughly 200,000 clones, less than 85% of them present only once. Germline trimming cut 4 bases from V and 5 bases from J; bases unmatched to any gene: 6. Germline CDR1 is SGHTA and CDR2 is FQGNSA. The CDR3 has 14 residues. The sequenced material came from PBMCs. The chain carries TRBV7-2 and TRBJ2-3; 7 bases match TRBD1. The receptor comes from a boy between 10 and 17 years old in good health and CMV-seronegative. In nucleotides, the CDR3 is TGTGCCAGCAGCTCAGGGGGTTGGGGAGATACGCAGTATTTT. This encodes CASSSGGWGDTQYF.